Listed below are T cell receptor beta chains from one sample, sequenced in a study of T cells in narcolepsy. TCRdb's table, derived via immunoSEQ multiplex PCR, lists solely in-frame clones and lacks some. This sample has about 31,000 clones, with more than 70% found just once. Sequenced input: CD45RA- memory CD4+ T cells from PBMCs. All receptors come from a human donor with narcolepsy. The CDR3 runs from the conserved cysteine through the conserved F or W. The D gene is left open where the match is weak. Size tells how often a clone was seen (once, few, many) or the class of an expanded clone, and some rows leave it out.

len	d_gene	v_gene	j_gene	abundance	CDR3nt	CDR3aa
12	-	TRBV19	TRBJ1-2	-	TGTGCCAGTAGTCAATCAAGGTATGGCTACACCTTC	CASSQSRYGYTF
16	-	TRBV2	TRBJ1-2	-	TGTGCCAGCAGTGGATCCGGAGGGGGAGTAGGCTATGGCTACACCTTC	CASSGSGGGVGYGYTF
17	-	TRBV9	TRBJ2-3	-	TGTGCCAGCAGCGTAGCTCCCGCGAGGGGGTCTGAAGATACGCAGTATTTT	CASSVAPARGSEDTQYF
11	TRBD1	TRBV20-1	TRBJ1-2	-	TGCAGTGCTGAACAGGGGGGTGGCTACACCTTC	CSAEQGGGYTF
14	TRBD1	TRBV6-5	TRBJ2-5	-	TGTGCCATTCCACAGGGGGCTTACGAGGAGACCCAGTACTTC	CAIPQGAYEETQYF
16	TRBD1	TRBV2	TRBJ1-6	-	TGTGCCAGCAGTACTAGACAGGGCCTTTCCCCTTCACCCCTCCACTTT	CASSTRQGLSPSPLHF
15	-	TRBV18	TRBJ1-3	once	TGTGCCAGCTCACCGACAGCAACCTCTGGAAACACCATATATTTT	CASSPTATSGNTIYF
15	-	TRBV19	TRBJ1-2	-	TGTGCCAGTACCCCCCCCGGGAACGCTAACTATGGCTACACCTTC	CASTPPGNANYGYTF
11	-	TRBV5-8	TRBJ2-5	-	TGTGCCAGCAGGGGGGTAGAGACCCAGTACTTC	CASRGVETQYF
14	-	TRBV7-8	TRBJ2-7	-	TGTGCCAGCAGCTTAAAACAGGGTCTCTCCGAGCAGTACTTC	CASSLKQGLSEQYF
15	TRBD1	TRBV5-4	TRBJ1-5	-	TGTGCCTACGCCGACAGGGGGCTCGGCAATCAGCCCCAGCATTTT	CAYADRGLGNQPQHF
14	-	TRBV2	TRBJ2-4	-	TGTGCCAGCAGTGTTGCGGGGTCCAAAAACATTCAGTACTTC	CASSVAGSKNIQYF
13	-	TRBV5-3	TRBJ2-3	-	TGTGCCAGAAGCTTGTCGAGAGGCGATACGCAGTATTTT	CARSLSRGDTQYF
13	-	TRBV2	TRBJ1-1	-	TGTGCCAGCAGTGAAGGAGGGTACACTGAAGCTTTCTTT	CASSEGGYTEAFF
12	-	TRBV5-6	TRBJ2-7	-	TGCCGGAATAGTGCCAGCTCCTACGAGCAGTACTTC	CRNSASSYEQYF
13	TRBD2	TRBV10-2	TRBJ2-1	-	TGCGCCAGCAGCGCCCGGGAGGAGCGGGAGCAGTTCTTC	CASSAREEREQFF